Below are 10 T cell receptor beta chains sequenced from a single sample in a study of blood T cell repertoires in COVID-19. Libraries were prepared by immunoSEQ multiplex PCR; TCRdb keeps only in-frame clonotypes and omits some of them. The profile shows approximately 70,000 clones, 79% of them singletons. Sequencing used peripheral blood. The receptors stem from a woman at least 80 years old with active or convalescent COVID-19.

The V gene is TRBV19, the J gene TRBJ1-4; 9 bases line up with TRBD1. Germline CDR1 LNHDA, CDR2 SQIVND (reference sequence). With V trimmed by 9 bases and J by 8 bases, 16 bases remained unmatched. This CDR3 has 16 amino acids. This CDR3 is CASGDRVFSRGEKLFF. In DNA, the CDR3 is TGTGCCAGCGGGGACAGGGTCTTTAGCCGGGGCGAAAAACTGTTTTTT.

The chain employs TRBV5-1 and TRBJ2-1, with 7 positions matching TRBD1. This CDR3 spans 15 amino acids. Germline lookup yields CDR1 SGHRS and CDR2 YFSETQ. The V segment lost 1 base and the J segment 5 bases; nucleotides outside the gene matches: 6. CDR3 DNA sequence: TGCGCCAGCAGCTTGCACGGGACAGCTAACAATGAGCAGTTCTTC. Translated: CASSLHGTANNEQFF.

The chain links TRBV28 to TRBJ2-1, with D uncertain. The V gene lost 7 bases and the J gene lost 8 bases, with 21 bases spanning the gap. Germline assignment: CDR1 MDHEN and CDR2 SYDVKM. This CDR3 is built from 15 residues. The CDR3 here is CASIFVGGPVDEQFF. The CDR3 coding sequence is TGTGCCAGCATCTTCGTTGGCGGCCCGGTCGATGAGCAGTTCTTC. Full variable domain (missing parts from reference TRBV28 and TRBJ2-1): DVKVTQSSRYLVKRTGEKVFLECVQDMDHENMFWYRQDPGLGLRLIYFSYDVKMKEKGDIPEGYSVSREKKERFSLILESASTNQTSMYLCASIFVGGPVDEQFFGPGTRLTVL.

The chain combines TRBV10-3 with TRBJ1-5; tentative D call: TRBD1 (5 bases). Germline V gene sequence: CDR1 ENHRY, CDR2 SYGVKD. There are 13 residues in the CDR3. The V and J ends lost 2 bases and 4 bases respectively, with 6 bases between them. The CDR3 loop is CAISEGGNQPQHF. The CDR3 DNA is TGTGCCATCAGTGAGGGGGGGAATCAGCCCCAGCATTTT.

This clone was detected a few times. J is TRBJ1-5 and V is TRBV7-2; TRBD1 matches 10 bases. Trimming took 3 bases from V and 7 from J; bases not matched to a gene: 6. This CDR3 is built from 15 residues. Germline V gene lookup returns CDR1 SGHTA and CDR2 FQGNSA. The CDR3 DNA is TGTGCCAGCAGCTTTCTGACAGGGGGCGTGCAGCCCCAGCATTTT. Translation gives CASSFLTGGVQPQHF.

The V call is TRBV7-8, the J call TRBJ2-1, with 7 bases fitting TRBD1. This CDR3 spans 16 amino acids. Trimming at V came to 5 bases and at J to 0 bases, leaving 7 bases not matched to a gene. Looked up from germline, CDR1 is SGHVS and CDR2 is FQNEAQ. The CDR3 protein is CASSRNSGGSYNEQFF. The CDR3 DNA is TGTGCCAGCAGCCGAAACTCAGGGGGCTCCTACAATGAGCAGTTCTTC.

J is TRBJ2-2 and V is TRBV4-2, with D maybe TRBD2 (5 bases). Trimming removed 0 bases at V and 1 base at J, with 9 bases between. CDR1 and CDR2 from the germline V gene are LGHNA and YNFKEQ. The CDR3 consists of 16 residues. The CDR3: CASSQDASGNTGELFF. The DNA of the CDR3 is TGTGCCAGCAGCCAAGATGCCAGCGGGAACACCGGGGAGCTGTTTTTT.

The chain combines TRBV27 with TRBJ1-2, with TRBD1 matching over 8 bases. The CDR3 spans 16 residues. Unmatched junction bases numbered 16, after V lost 7 bases and J lost 6 bases. Germline loops: CDR1 MNHEY, CDR2 SMNVEV (reference sequence). The CDR3 is CASKPSIQPGGDGYTF. In nucleotides, the CDR3 is TGTGCCAGCAAACCTTCCATCCAGCCAGGGGGCGATGGCTACACCTTC.

This clone was found a few times. CDR3: CASSEALRDRDPEAFF. In DNA, the CDR3 is TGTGCCAGCAGTGAAGCGCTTCGGGACAGGGACCCTGAAGCTTTCTTT. This chain links TRBV2 with TRBJ1-1, with 9 positions matching TRBD1. The germline CDR1 and CDR2 sequences are SNHLY and FYNNEI. V shed 0 bases and J 6 bases; nucleotides not matched to a gene: 8. The CDR3 runs 16 residues.

The V call is TRBV6-4, the J call TRBJ2-3; 7 bases are shared with TRBD2. V gave up 4 bases and J gave up 3 bases; unmatched junction bases: 7. From germline, CDR1 is MRHNA and CDR2 SNTAGT. The CDR3 length is 15 residues. The CDR3 sequence: CASSATGLGTDTQYF. Here the CDR3 DNA reads TGTGCCAGCAGTGCCACCGGACTAGGAACAGATACGCAGTATTTT.